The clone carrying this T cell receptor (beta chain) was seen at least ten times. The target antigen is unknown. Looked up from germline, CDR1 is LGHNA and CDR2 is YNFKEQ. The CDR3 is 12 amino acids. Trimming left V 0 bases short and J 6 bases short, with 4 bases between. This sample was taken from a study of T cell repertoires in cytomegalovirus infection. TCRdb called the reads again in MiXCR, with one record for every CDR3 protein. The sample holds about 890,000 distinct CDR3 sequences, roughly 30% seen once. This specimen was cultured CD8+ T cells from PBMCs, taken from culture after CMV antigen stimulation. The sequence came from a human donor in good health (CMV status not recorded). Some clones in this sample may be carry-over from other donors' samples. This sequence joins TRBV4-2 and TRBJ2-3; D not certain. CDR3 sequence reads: CASSQEVDTQYF. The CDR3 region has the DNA TGTGCCAGCAGCCAAGAGGTGGATACGCAGTATTTT.